Presented here are 32 T cell receptor beta chains from one specimen sequenced in a study of T cells after yellow fever vaccination. TCRdb reanalysed the 5' RACE reads using MiXCR and keeps one entry per CDR3 protein. Of hundreds of thousands of distinct CDR3 sequences listed, around 3.6% are singletons. The sample was PBMCs, taken on the day of the yellow fever booster vaccination. Receptor source: a young man who received the YFV17D yellow fever vaccine.

This clonotype came up many times. V usage is TRBV4-1 and J usage is TRBJ2-1, with D perhaps assigned TRBD1 or TRBD2 (6 bases each). The V gene lost 4 bases and the J gene lost 6 bases, with 16 bases spanning the gap. The CDR3 consists of 15 residues. Germline V gene data show CDR1 as MGHRA and CDR2 as YSYEKL. Here the CDR3 reads CASSPLGGPSNEQFF. DNA of the CDR3: TGCGCCAGCAGCCCGCTAGGGGGGCCTAGCAATGAGCAGTTCTTC.

This clonotype occurred many times. This sequence joins TRBV2 and TRBJ2-4; tentatively, D is TRBD1 (6 bases). Germline values: CDR1 SNHLY, CDR2 FYNNEI. Trimming removed 6 bases at V and 1 base at J, with 13 bases between. This CDR3 is 15 amino acids long. This chain's CDR3 is CASSGDNNAKNIQYF. In nucleotides, the CDR3 is TGTGCCAGCAGCGGGGACAACAACGCCAAAAACATTCAGTACTTC.

The sample holds a few counts of this clonotype. The chain is built from TRBV3-2 and TRBJ1-1; the DNA was not used to check the table's D call, TRBD1. TRBV3-2 is reported as a pseudogene. There are 17 residues in the CDR3. For the CDR3, the DNA is TGTGCCAGCAGCCAGGGACAGGGGGCAAAGGGGTACACTGAAGCTTTCTTT. Residues: CASSQGQGAKGYTEAFF.

This chain uses TRBV6-2 or TRBV6-3 with TRBJ2-2; TRBD1 matches at 10 bases. The CDR3 length is 14 residues. With V trimmed by 10 bases and J by 3 bases, 5 bases remained unmatched. Germline V lookup: CDR1 MNHEY, CDR2 SVGEGT. The CDR3 bases are TGTGCCACTCGACAGGGGGCTGACACCGGGGAGCTGTTTTTT. This encodes CATRQGADTGELFF.

The chain carries TRBV6-2 or TRBV6-3 and TRBJ2-1; 8 bases are shared with TRBD2. The CDR3 length is 12 residues. J gave up 14 bases and V 6 bases, and 9 bases lay outside the gene matches. In germline, CDR1 is MNHEY, CDR2 SVGEGT. The DNA for the CDR3 is TGTGCCAGCAGCTTAGCGGGGAGTAGGGAGTTCTTC. Translating gives CASSLAGSREFF.

This clonotype was observed many times. The chain joins TRBV9 to TRBJ2-5; D is perhaps TRBD2 (6 bases). The V gene lost 2 bases and the J gene lost 5 bases, with 16 bases spanning the gap. This CDR3 has 15 residues. In germline, CDR1 is SGDLS, CDR2 YYNGEE. The CDR3 loop reads CASSVGGTRRETQYF. CDR3 sequence (DNA): TGTGCCAGCAGCGTTGGCGGGACTCGTAGGGAGACCCAGTACTTC.

This clonotype occurred many times. The chain employs TRBV29-1 and TRBJ1-2; 9 bases are a match to TRBD1. Germline values: CDR1 SQVTM, CDR2 ANQGSEA. CDR3 length: 12 amino acids. Trimming cost V 7 bases and J 6 bases; bases outside gene matches: 6. The CDR3 region is CSADRGFNGYTF. The CDR3 region has the DNA TGCAGCGCAGACAGGGGGTTTAATGGCTACACCTTC.

This clonotype was counted at least ten times. The CDR3, as DNA: TGCGCCAGCAGCCAAGATAGGGGGGCCAAAAACATTCAGTACTTC. It yields the protein CASSQDRGAKNIQYF. The chain recombines TRBV4-3 with TRBJ2-4, with D perhaps TRBD1 (6 bases). Germline lookup yields CDR1 LGHNA and CDR2 YSLEER. This CDR3 is 15 amino acids long. Trimming removed 0 bases at V and 1 base at J, with 7 bases between.

The V gene is TRBV7-2, the J gene TRBJ2-1; D may correspond to TRBD1 or TRBD2 (5 bases each). Germline V lookup: CDR1 SGHTA, CDR2 FQGNSA. This CDR3 has 14 residues. Between the trimmed V and J ends, which lost 7 bases and 4 bases, there was a span of 14 bases. Written as DNA, the CDR3 is TGTGCCAGCATAAGGGGCCGGGAATACAATGAGCAGTTCTTC. This gives the protein CASIRGREYNEQFF.

This clonotype occurred many times. The V call is TRBV6-2 or TRBV6-3, the J call TRBJ2-3; no reliable D call. CDR1 and CDR2 from the germline V gene are MNHEY and SVGEGT. The V end lost 6 bases, the J end lost 7 bases, and 23 bases lay between the germline ends. The length of the CDR3 is 16 residues. The chain's CDR3 is CASRNTGRSYPYTQYF. The CDR3 coding sequence is TGTGCCAGCAGAAACACCGGACGGAGCTACCCCTATACGCAGTATTTT.

The CDR3 sequence is CASHRGSGNTIYF. The CDR3 DNA reads as TGTGCCAGTCACCGGGGCTCTGGAAACACCATATATTTT. The chain recombines TRBV12-3 or TRBV12-4 with TRBJ1-3; no definite D call. The CDR3 contains 13 residues. V gave up 9 bases and J gave up 0 bases, with 9 bases separating them.

The genes are TRBV5-6 and TRBJ1-4; the D gene is possibly TRBD1 (5 bases). The length of the CDR3 is 13 residues. The V end was cut by 2 bases, the J end by 7 bases, with 9 bases between. CDR1 is SGHDT, CDR2 YYEEEE, per germline. CDR3 nucleotides: TGTGCCAGCAGCTTCGACAGATCTGAAAAACTGTTTTTT. Translated: CASSFDRSEKLFF. The full variable domain, with the rest looked up from reference TRBV5-6 and TRBJ1-4, is DAGVTQSPTHLIKTRGQQVTLRCSPKSGHDTVSWYQQALGQGPQFIFQYYEEEERQRGNFPDRFSGHQFPNYSSELNVNALLLGDSALYLCASSFDRSEKLFFGSGTQLSVL.

This clonotype was found a few times. The gene calls are TRBV7-2 and TRBJ1-5; D is perhaps TRBD1 (5 bases). This CDR3 contains 15 residues. Between the trimmed V and J ends, which lost 3 bases and 0 bases, there was a span of 9 bases. From germline, CDR1 is SGHTA and CDR2 FQGNSA. CDR3 DNA: TGTGCCAGCAGCTTTGGGGACTATAGCAATCAGCCCCAGCATTTT. This translates into CASSFGDYSNQPQHF.

This clonotype was picked up many times. This chain links TRBV12-3 or TRBV12-4 with TRBJ2-1, with 8 bases identical to TRBD2. With 6 bases clipped from V and 8 bases from J, the junction kept 3 bases outside the gene matches. The CDR3 spans 12 residues. The CDR3: CASRETSDEQFF. The CDR3 bases are TGTGCCAGCAGAGAGACTAGCGATGAGCAGTTCTTC.

The chain joins TRBV20-1 to TRBJ2-1; D is undetermined. V lost 3 bases to trimming and J lost 6 bases, with 15 bases between them. The CDR3 length is 14 residues. CDR1 and CDR2 from the germline V gene are DFQATT and SNEGSKA (reference sequence). The CDR3: CSARFGIRFNEQFF. CDR3 sequence (DNA): TGCAGTGCTAGGTTTGGGATAAGATTCAATGAGCAGTTCTTC.

This clonotype showed up many times. This chain joins TRBV18 and TRBJ2-3; no clear D gene. Trimming removed 3 bases from V and 6 bases from J, with 7 bases in between. Looked up from germline, CDR1 is KGHSH and CDR2 is LQKENI. This CDR3 is 12 amino acids long. In nucleotides, the CDR3 is TGTGCCAGCTCACCTACAAGGGATACGCAGTATTTT. Its translation: CASSPTRDTQYF.

This clonotype was counted ten times or more. For the CDR3, the DNA is TGTGCCAGCAGCCCCCTCTCCGGGGGGGCAGATACGCAGTATTTT. It encodes CASSPLSGGADTQYF. The chain employs TRBV7-2 and TRBJ2-3, with TRBD2 identical over 8 bases. Trimming at V came to 5 bases and at J to 4 bases, leaving 8 bases not matched to a gene. Germline V gene lookup returns CDR1 SGHTA and CDR2 FQGNSA. This CDR3 is 15 amino acids long.

The table lists this clonotype with many counts. This chain uses TRBV6-2 or TRBV6-3 with TRBJ2-1; D may match TRBD1 or TRBD2 (5 bases each). The CDR3 extends over 15 amino acids. Germline loops: CDR1 MNHEY, CDR2 SVGEGT. Trimming removed 2 bases from V and 0 bases from J, with 8 bases in between. The DNA for the CDR3 is TGTGCCAGCAGTTACGGGGGTAGCTCCTACAATGAGCAGTTCTTC. Protein: CASSYGGSSYNEQFF.

This clonotype was seen a handful of times. V usage is TRBV7-7 and J usage is TRBJ2-7; TRBD1 agrees at 10 bases. The V gene's germline CDR1 is SSHAT and CDR2 FNYEAQ (reference sequence). The CDR3 is 14 residues long. J lost 6 bases, V lost 5 bases, and 7 bases had no gene match. The CDR3: CASSPGTGAFEQYF. As DNA, the CDR3 is TGTGCCAGCAGCCCAGGGACAGGGGCCTTCGAGCAGTACTTC.

J is TRBJ2-7 and V is TRBV28; 11 bases agree with TRBD2. The CDR3 contains 15 residues. Germline-derived CDR1 and CDR2 are MDHEN and SYDVKM. V trimming: 8 bases; J trimming: 6 bases; junction bases outside the gene matches: 12. In DNA form, the CDR3 reads TGTGCCAGCGGACTTAGCGGGGGGGCCGGTGGCGAGCAGTACGTC. This encodes CASGLSGGAGGEQYV.

This clonotype has a count of ten or more. This sequence joins TRBV15 and TRBJ2-3; 9 nucleotides match TRBD1. CDR3 length: 15 amino acids. CDR1 and CDR2 (germline): LNHNV, YYDKDF (reference sequence). Trimming removed 5 bases from V and 0 bases from J; junction bases left unmatched: 3. The CDR3 region has the DNA TGTGCCACCAGCTTTGGGACAGGGAGCACAGATACGCAGTATTTT. As protein: CATSFGTGSTDTQYF.

V gene TRBV4-1 combines with J gene TRBJ1-6, with D uncertain. V lost 3 bases, J lost 9 bases, and 9 bases lay in between. From germline, CDR1 is MGHRA and CDR2 YSYEKL. This CDR3 comprises 13 residues. The DNA for the CDR3 is TGCGCCAGCAGCCAGCCCCCCAGTTCACCCCTCCACTTT. It yields the protein CASSQPPSSPLHF.

This clonotype was seen a few times. This chain connects TRBV4-2 to TRBJ1-1; D is unclear. Trimming took 0 bases from V and 5 from J, leaving 7 bases between them. The CDR3 covers 13 residues. Germline V gene lookup returns CDR1 LGHNA and CDR2 YNFKEQ. The CDR3 bases are TGTGCCAGCAGCCAAGACGGAAGAACTGAAGCTTTCTTT. Residues: CASSQDGRTEAFF.

This chain connects TRBV5-5 to TRBJ1-6; possible D gene TRBD1, 6 bases. V lost 4 bases and J 9 bases, leaving 20 bases between the germline ends. CDR3 length equals 16 residues. Germline loops: CDR1 SGHKS, CDR2 YYEKEE (reference sequence). DNA of the CDR3: TGTGCCAGCAGCCTATCCCATATGGGGGCTTCTTCACCCCTCCACTTT. This sequence encodes CASSLSHMGASSPLHF.

There are many counts of this clonotype. The chain links TRBV6-6 to TRBJ2-7; 10 bases are shared with TRBD2. The CDR3 totals 16 residues. The V gene end was trimmed by 2 bases and the J gene end by 2 bases; junction bases not matched to a gene: 6. Looked up from germline, CDR1 is MNHNY and CDR2 is SVGAGI (reference sequence). CDR3 bases: TGTGCCAGCAGTTACGGTAGCGGGGGGTCCACCTACGAGCAGTACGTC. Translated: CASSYGSGGSTYEQYV.

The V call is TRBV27, the J call TRBJ1-1; a weak D match, TRBD1 (5 bases). The CDR3 runs to 15 residues. The germline V gene has CDR1 MNHEY and CDR2 SMNVEV (reference sequence). V lost 5 bases, J lost 8 bases, and 21 bases lay in between. The CDR3 DNA reads TGTGCCAGCAGTCCCCGGACCTTTGGGGACTCCGAAGCTTTCTTT. Encoded protein: CASSPRTFGDSEAFF.

The rearrangement uses TRBV7-2 and TRBJ2-3; 10 bases are shared with TRBD2. V lost 1 base to trimming and J lost 5 bases; unmatched junction nucleotides: 3. This CDR3 has 15 residues. Germline CDR1 is SGHTA and CDR2 is FQGNSA. The CDR3: CASSLGSGGKDTQYF. The DNA for the CDR3 is TGTGCCAGCAGCTTAGGTAGCGGGGGGAAAGATACGCAGTATTTT.

This rearrangement joins TRBV12-3 or TRBV12-4 to TRBJ2-3; 9 bases are a match to TRBD1. Losses at the gene ends were 2 bases for V and 4 bases for J; bases not matched to a gene: 4. The CDR3 loop spans 15 amino acids. This chain's CDR3 is CASSLRGQGADTQYF. The CDR3 nucleotides read TGTGCCAGCAGTTTACGGGGACAGGGAGCAGATACGCAGTATTTT.

The sample holds many counts of this clonotype. The chain joins TRBV7-2 to TRBJ1-1, with D unresolved. The CDR3 loop spans 13 amino acids. CDR1 is SGHTA and CDR2 is FQGNSA in the germline V gene. V lost 4 bases and J lost 2, with 8 bases in between. The CDR3 bases are TGTGCCAGCAGCTCAAACCTAAACACTGAAGCTTTCTTT. It translates to CASSSNLNTEAFF.

As concerns this clonotype: A read error may produce the germline difference seen at one junction end. The chain carries TRBV5-4 and TRBJ2-1, with 8 bases fitting TRBD1. CDR1 and CDR2 (germline): SGHNT, YYREEE (reference sequence). The CDR3 is made up of 16 amino acids. CDR3 loop: CASRLDRVLSYNEQFF. The CDR3 DNA is TGTGCCAGCAGGTTGGACAGGGTACTTTCCTACAATGAGCAGTTCTTC.

This clonotype was observed at least ten times. The DNA of the CDR3 is TGTGCCAGCAGTTACTTCCCACAGGGGGATTCACCCCTCCACTTT. Translated: CASSYFPQGDSPLHF. The J gene is TRBJ1-6, the V gene TRBV6-5; TRBD1 matches at 8 bases. Looked up from germline, CDR1 is MNHEY and CDR2 is SVGAGI. Losses at the gene ends were 1 base for V and 8 bases for J; bases not matched to a gene: 4. CDR3 length equals 15 residues.

This clonotype has ten or more counts. V gene TRBV20-1 combines with J gene TRBJ2-1; the D gene is possibly TRBD1 (5 bases). The CDR3 has 13 residues. Germline values: CDR1 DFQATT, CDR2 SNEGSKA (reference sequence). V was clipped by 4 bases and J by 7 bases, with 14 bases between them. This chain's CDR3 is CSAILAGSNEQFF. For the CDR3, the DNA is TGCAGTGCTATACTGGCAGGGTCAAATGAGCAGTTCTTC.